The present T cell receptor beta chain was sequenced within a study of early T cells in non-severe SARS-CoV-2 infection. Overall study context: From unsorted whole blood, bulk RNA was sequenced, and the chains remained unpaired.

This clonotype was found a few times. Its antigen remains unidentified. As part of library construction, unique molecular identifiers were attached to individual cDNA molecules. Each CDR3 protein is one row after TCRdb ran MiXCR on the 5' RACE reads. The data contain around 50,000 distinct CDR3 sequences, around 5.2% of them singletons. Study-level results: The matching step, a VDJdb search, favored anti-spike CD8 responses and missed private and CD4 specificities.

The CDR3 is made up of 15 amino acids. In germline, CDR1 is MNHNY, CDR2 SVGAGI (reference sequence). V was pared by 2 bases and J by 2 bases, with 7 bases between. The chain uses TRBV6-6 and TRBJ2-6; the D gene is possibly TRBD2 (5 bases). This clonotype originated in an adult who was a healthcare worker with PCR-confirmed SARS-CoV-2 infection or an uninfected control (not recorded which). Sequencing was carried out using whole blood. CDR3 protein: CASSYVGAGANVLTF. The CDR3 region has the DNA TGTGCCAGCAGTTACGTCGGGGCTGGGGCCAACGTCCTGACTTTC.